This TCR beta chain stems from a study of CD8+ T cells in alopecia areata. Study-wide background: Percentage of affected scalp area was the basis on which treated patients' severity was scored.

The study, taken as a whole, reports: Clonality exceeded that of normal scalp in lesional scalp, most notably in alopecia totalis/universalis. While patients received tofacitinib, many expanded lesional clones remained present in scalp and blood.

A word on this clone: Its target is unknown.

Treatment defined: oral pan-JAK inhibitor, 5-10 mg twice daily. Researchers gathered lesional scalp punch biopsies and peripheral blood from patients with alopecia areata. This CDR3 contains 16 residues. CDR1 and CDR2 (germline): LNHNV, YYDKDF (reference sequence). Trimming stripped 4 bases from V and 4 bases from J, with 17 bases between. cDNA prepared by RNA extraction and subsequent reverse transcription served as the template for sequencing. Data came from immunoSEQ multiplex PCR; TCRdb stores just in-frame clones and leaves some out. Among fewer than 110,000 clones, almost 60% were seen once, and the ten largest hold 15% to 20%.

The chain uses TRBV15 and TRBJ1-5, with D perhaps matching TRBD1 (6 bases). This clonotype originated in a human donor with alopecia areata. The input for sequencing was CD8+ T cells sorted from blood, taken between weeks 55 and 65, from a patient treated with tofacitinib. The CDR3 DNA follows: TGTGCCACCAGCACCTCCCAGGGGTGGGGGAATCAGCCCCAGCATTTT. Translation: CATSTSQGWGNQPQHF. The full variable domain, in which reference TRBV15 and TRBJ1-5 provide the parts outside the CDR3, is DAMVIQNPRYQVTQFGKPVTLSCSQTLNHNVMYWYQQKSSQAPKLLFHYYDKDFNNEADTPDNFQSRRPNTSFCFLDIRSPGLGDTAMYLCATSTSQGWGNQPQHFGDGTRLSIL.